This T cell receptor (beta chain) was recorded in a study of response to subunit inactivated influenza vaccine. This clonotype appeared a few times. V gave up 2 bases and J gave up 7 bases, with 12 bases separating them. In germline, CDR1 is KGHSH, CDR2 LQKENI. This CDR3 spans 13 amino acids. TCRdb reanalysed the RT-PCR reads using MiXCR and keeps one entry per CDR3 protein. The profile shows about 800,000 distinct CDR3 sequences, around 20% of them singletons. Sequencing was performed on PBMCs from blood, taken roughly 5 days after vaccination. This sequence joins TRBV18 and TRBJ2-7, with a possible D match to TRBD2 (5 bases). This receptor was taken from a man aged 45-65 years who received an inactivated influenza vaccine. The CDR3 bases are TGTGCCAGCTCACCAAGCTCGACGGGGGAGCAGTACTTC. Its protein product is CASSPSSTGEQYF.